A single sample is the source of the 21 T cell receptor beta chains below, sequenced in a study of CDR3 diversity in severe acne. TCRdb redid the calling of the PCR reads with MiXCR, one entry per CDR3 protein. The table lists about 90,000 distinct CDR3 sequences, 48% of them singletons, with about 9.5% in the top ten. Sequencing was performed on blood. The receptor set was obtained from a male donor in good health, serving as a control.

Written as DNA, the CDR3 is TGTGCCAGTAGTATCCGGCCTGCGAGCGGGGAGCTGTTTTTT. This codes for CASSIRPASGELFF. V gene TRBV19 combines with J gene TRBJ2-2; D unclear. The CDR3 is 14 amino acids. The germline CDR1 and CDR2 sequences are LNHDA and SQIVND (reference sequence). The V end lost 3 bases, the J end lost 7 bases, and 12 bases lay between the germline ends.

This clonotype was observed a handful of times. The V call is TRBV29-1, the J call TRBJ1-2; tentatively, D is TRBD1 (5 bases). Trimming took off 8 bases at V and 5 bases at J, with 12 bases between the two ends. From germline, CDR1 is SQVTM and CDR2 ANQGSEA. This CDR3 region has 11 residues. In DNA, the CDR3 is TGCAGCTCCGGAGGGGTTTATGGCTACACCTTC. Translated, it gives CSSGGVYGYTF.

The V call is TRBV6-5, the J call TRBJ2-7, with D possibly TRBD2 on 5 matching bases. The V gene's germline CDR1 is MNHEY and CDR2 SVGAGI. This CDR3 has 15 residues. The V and J ends lost 7 bases and 2 bases respectively, with 18 bases between them. CDR3 sequence: CASTREEVEPYEQYF. The CDR3 DNA follows: TGTGCCAGCACCCGAGAGGAGGTGGAGCCCTACGAGCAGTACTTC.

The chain joins TRBV7-9 to TRBJ2-6; 9 bases map to TRBD2. Germline loops: CDR1 SEHNR, CDR2 FQNEAQ (reference sequence). V shed 3 bases and J 1 base; nucleotides not matched to a gene: 4. The CDR3 totals 17 residues. CDR3 protein: CASSFGAGGSGANVLTF. As DNA, the CDR3 is TGTGCCAGCAGCTTTGGGGCGGGAGGGTCTGGGGCCAACGTCCTGACTTTC.

In this sample, this clonotype turned up many times. This chain uses TRBV5-4 with TRBJ1-3; 8 bases are shared with TRBD1. With V trimmed by 4 bases and J by 2 bases, 5 bases remained unmatched. The CDR3 totals 15 residues. The germline gives CDR1 SGHNT, CDR2 YYREEE (reference sequence). The CDR3 spells CASSEDRGTGNTIYF. CDR3 in DNA: TGTGCCAGCAGCGAAGACAGGGGAACTGGAAACACCATATATTTT.

As for this clonotype: A much larger clone lies a single base off, so this may be a read error. The V call is TRBV24-1, the J call TRBJ2-5, with 7 bases that match TRBD1. V lost 5 bases and J lost 4; bases outside the gene matches: 15. Looked up from germline, CDR1 is KGHDR and CDR2 is SFDVKD. This CDR3 region has 17 residues. CDR3 in amino acids: CATSGLEQGNSLETQYF. The CDR3 bases are TGTGCCACCAGTGGTCTAGAACAGGGGAACTCTCTAGAGACCCAGTACTTC.

V gene TRBV2 combines with J gene TRBJ2-7; perhaps TRBD1 as D (6 bases). Germline V gene sequence: CDR1 SNHLY, CDR2 FYNNEI. Trimming shortened V by 3 bases and J by 2 bases, and 17 bases separated the two germline ends. The CDR3 length is 16 residues. The CDR3 loop is CASSEGRSTGTYEQYF. The CDR3 bases are TGTGCCAGCAGTGAGGGACGCTCTACAGGGACCTACGAGCAGTACTTC.

This clonotype has at least ten counts. The V gene is TRBV27, the J gene TRBJ1-5; D call uncertain. The V end was cut by 3 bases, the J end by 3 bases, with 9 bases between. Germline V gene data show CDR1 as MNHEY and CDR2 as SMNVEV (reference sequence). This CDR3 has 14 amino acids. DNA for the CDR3: TGTGCCAGCAGTTTGTTGGGCTCCAATCAGCCCCAGCATTTT. Translating it yields CASSLLGSNQPQHF.

The chain links TRBV4-2 to TRBJ2-1; 13 nucleotides match TRBD2. Germline V gene lookup returns CDR1 LGHNA and CDR2 YNFKEQ. This CDR3 region has 18 residues. The junction had 10 bases not matched to a gene; V was cut back by 4 bases and J by 4 bases. The CDR3 DNA reads as TGTGCCAGCAGCCCGAAACCTGGACTAGCGGGAGCATACAATGAGCAGTTCTTC. This gives the protein CASSPKPGLAGAYNEQFF.

V is TRBV7-2 and J is TRBJ1-1; no reliable D call. Germline assignment: CDR1 SGHTA and CDR2 FQGNSA. Trimming stripped 6 bases from V and 5 bases from J, with 7 bases between. The CDR3 covers 11 residues. The CDR3 here is CASSPETEAFF. The CDR3 DNA follows: TGTGCCAGCAGTCCAGAGACTGAAGCTTTCTTT. The full variable domain, rest sourced from reference TRBV7-2 and TRBJ1-1, is GAGVSQSPSNKVTEKGKDVELRCDPISGHTALYWYRQSLGQGLEFLIYFQGNSAPDKSGLPSDRFSAERTGGSVSTLTIQRTQQEDSAVYLCASSPETEAFFGQGTRLTVV.

The V gene is TRBV7-8, the J gene TRBJ2-2; 8 nucleotides align to TRBD2. CDR1 and CDR2 from the germline V gene are SGHVS and FQNEAQ. This CDR3 is 13 amino acids long. With V trimmed by 8 bases and J by 1 base, 0 bases remained unmatched. This CDR3 is CASAGGNTGELFF. The DNA of the CDR3 is TGTGCCAGCGCGGGGGGGAACACCGGGGAGCTGTTTTTT.

V is TRBV10-2 and J is TRBJ1-1; D is undetermined. CDR1 and CDR2 from the germline V gene are WSHSY and SAAADI. This CDR3 contains 11 residues. The ends were cut back, 6 bases at V and 2 bases at J, with 4 bases in the middle. This CDR3 is CASRVNTEAFF. DNA of the CDR3: TGCGCCAGCAGGGTTAACACTGAAGCTTTCTTT.

A few counts support this clonotype. V usage is TRBV7-9 and J usage is TRBJ1-2; 7 bases are shared with TRBD1. CDR3 length: 14 amino acids. From germline, CDR1 is SEHNR and CDR2 FQNEAQ (reference sequence). The trim removed 2 bases at V and 5 bases at J, leaving 5 bases unmatched. CDR3 residues: CASSLSRGRYGYTF. Here the CDR3 DNA reads TGTGCCAGCAGCTTAAGCAGGGGGAGATATGGCTACACCTTC.

In this sample, this clonotype turned up a few times. The V and J genes are TRBV9 and TRBJ1-2; TRBD1 is a possible D gene (6 bases). CDR1 is SGDLS, CDR2 YYNGEE, per germline. The CDR3 loop spans 14 amino acids. V lost 3 bases and J lost 6, with 15 bases in between. CDR3 region: CASSAGGRSDGYTF. As DNA, the CDR3 is TGTGCCAGCAGCGCGGGGGGGCGGTCGGATGGCTACACCTTC.

This sequence joins TRBV12-3 or TRBV12-4 and TRBJ2-1; 12 positions match TRBD1. The CDR3 length is 14 residues. The J segment lost 6 bases and the V segment lost 5 bases, leaving 2 bases of the junction unmatched. As DNA, the CDR3 is TGTGCCAGCAGTCAGGGACAGGGGGCCAATGAGCAGTTCTTC. This translates into CASSQGQGANEQFF.

This clonotype was observed a handful of times. This chain uses TRBV7-9 with TRBJ1-1; D is perhaps TRBD1 (5 bases). Per the germline V gene, CDR1 is SEHNR and CDR2 is FQNEAQ (reference sequence). Deletions cut 5 bases from V and 0 bases from J, with 13 bases between. The CDR3 runs to 15 residues. The CDR3 DNA reads TGTGCCAGCAGCCCCAGGGTATTCATGAACACTGAAGCTTTCTTT. As protein: CASSPRVFMNTEAFF.

The genes are TRBV6-5 and TRBJ1-6; 10 positions agree with TRBD1. J lost 5 bases, V lost 4 bases, and 5 bases had no gene match. Germline assignment: CDR1 MNHEY and CDR2 SVGAGI. The CDR3 is made up of 16 amino acids. The chain's CDR3 is CASSFDRGHHNSPLHF. The CDR3 region has the DNA TGTGCCAGCAGTTTTGACAGGGGGCACCATAATTCACCCCTCCACTTT.

The table lists this clonotype with many counts. V usage is TRBV6-5 and J usage is TRBJ1-5; no reliable D call. This CDR3 spans 10 amino acids. V was clipped by 8 bases and J by 7 bases, with 6 bases between them. Looked up from germline, CDR1 is MNHEY and CDR2 is SVGAGI. The CDR3 DNA follows: TGTGCCAGCGGTCGGCAGCCCCAGCATTTT. This translates into CASGRQPQHF.

This clonotype is termed medium-sized. This chain uses TRBV11-1 with TRBJ2-7, with D perhaps TRBD2 (6 bases). V lost 3 bases and J 2 bases, leaving 11 bases between the germline ends. Germline values: CDR1 SGHAT, CDR2 FQDESV (reference sequence). CDR3 size: 14 residues. For the CDR3, the DNA is TGTGCCAGCAGCTTCGGGACTCCCGCCTACGAGCAGTACTTC. Protein sequence: CASSFGTPAYEQYF. Drawing the rest from reference TRBV11-1 and TRBJ2-7, the complete variable domain is EAEVAQSPRYKITEKSQAVAFWCDPISGHATLYWYRQILGQGPELLVQFQDESVVDDSQLPKDRFSAERLKGVDSTLKIQPAELGDSAMYLCASSFGTPAYEQYFGPGTRLTVT.

Many counts were recorded for this clonotype. The chain employs TRBV4-2 and TRBJ2-7; D unresolved. Trimming shortened V by 4 bases and J by 3 bases, and 10 bases separated the two germline ends. The germline gives CDR1 LGHNA, CDR2 YNFKEQ. This CDR3 comprises 13 residues. The CDR3 reads CASSRNPSYEQYF. Here the CDR3 DNA reads TGTGCCAGCAGCCGAAACCCAAGCTACGAGCAGTACTTC.

The sample holds many counts of this clonotype. The V call is TRBV7-9, the J call TRBJ2-3, with D perhaps matching TRBD2 (7 bases). Germline V lookup: CDR1 SEHNR, CDR2 FQNEAQ (reference sequence). The CDR3 runs to 17 residues. Trimming shortened V by 6 bases and J by 2 bases, and 21 bases separated the two germline ends. CDR3 residues: CASRLNRVGGITDTQYF. In nucleotides, the CDR3 is TGTGCCAGCAGACTAAACAGGGTCGGGGGGATCACAGATACGCAGTATTTT. The whole variable domain, remainder taken from reference TRBV7-9 and TRBJ2-3, is DTGVSQNPRHKITKRGQNVTFRCDPISEHNRLYWYRQTLGQGPEFLTYFQNEAQLEKSRLLSDRFSAERPKGSFSTLEIQRTEQGDSAMYLCASRLNRVGGITDTQYFGPGTRLTVL.